These 21 T cell receptor beta chains came from one sample sequenced in a study of blood T cell repertoires in COVID-19. Clones were read by immunoSEQ multiplex PCR, and TCRdb kept only the in-frame ones, dropping some. In the table there are roughly 200,000 clones, roughly 82% of which are singletons. Sequencing input: peripheral blood. The receptors derive from a woman aged 60 to 75 with COVID-19, enrolled during active disease.

This chain connects TRBV28 to TRBJ1-4; D is unclear. V lost 4 bases and J 8 bases, leaving 8 bases between the germline ends. The CDR3 length is 12 residues. Germline-derived CDR1 and CDR2 are MDHEN and SYDVKM. The CDR3: CASSWRGEKLFF. The CDR3 DNA is TGTGCCAGCAGTTGGCGAGGAGAAAAACTGTTTTTT.

The gene calls are TRBV19 and TRBJ2-2, with a possible D match to TRBD1 (6 bases). The CDR3 totals 13 residues. Looked up from germline, CDR1 is LNHDA and CDR2 is SQIVND (reference sequence). The V and J ends lost 5 bases and 9 bases respectively, with 13 bases between them. This CDR3 reads CASSPHREWELFF. CDR3 nucleotide sequence: TGTGCCAGTAGTCCCCACAGGGAATGGGAGCTGTTTTTT.

The chain joins TRBV6-1 to TRBJ2-6; D may be TRBD1 (5 bases). The CDR3 is 18 residues long. The germline CDR1 and CDR2 sequences are MNHNS and SASEGT. With 2 bases removed from V and 1 base from J, the gap between germline ends came to 15 bases. The CDR3 coding sequence is TGTGCCAGCAGTGAACCGGGTAGACAGCTATCTGGGGCCAACGTCCTGACTTTC. It is translated as CASSEPGRQLSGANVLTF.

This clone was seen once. The chain recombines TRBV28 with TRBJ1-5; possibly TRBD1 for D (5 bases). This CDR3 has 15 residues. Trimming removed 7 bases from V and 4 bases from J, with 17 bases in between. Germline V gene sequence: CDR1 MDHEN, CDR2 SYDVKM. The CDR3 DNA follows: TGTGCCAGCATCCGATGGGGCATCTCTAATCAGCCCCAGCATTTT. Translated: CASIRWGISNQPQHF.

The rearrangement uses TRBV7-9 and TRBJ1-1; TRBD1 agrees at 9 bases. V gave up 6 bases and J gave up 1 base; unmatched junction bases: 6. The germline V gene has CDR1 SEHNR and CDR2 FQNEAQ (reference sequence). This CDR3 comprises 15 residues. In DNA form, the CDR3 reads TGTGCCAGCAGAACCGACAGGGGGGCGAACACTGAAGCTTTCTTT. Translating it yields CASRTDRGANTEAFF.

The J gene is TRBJ1-1, the V gene TRBV10-3; no clear D gene. The CDR3 runs 14 residues. Germline V gene lookup returns CDR1 ENHRY and CDR2 SYGVKD. V lost 7 bases, J lost 4 bases, and 16 bases lay in between. The CDR3 DNA sequence: TGTGCCATCAAGGCGGGAATTTGGAGCACTGAAGCTTTCTTT. Translating it yields CAIKAGIWSTEAFF.

A remark on this clone: The same CDR3 arises from other DNA sequences in this sample as well. The chain joins TRBV7-3 to TRBJ2-1; 7 bases match TRBD2. Germline V CDR1 and CDR2: SGHTA, FQGTGA. The CDR3 is made up of 15 amino acids. J was trimmed by 4 bases and V by 2 bases; bases with no gene match: 5. The CDR3 DNA sequence: TGTGCCAGCAGCTTAGGCGGGGGAGGGTACAATGAGCAGTTCTTC. The encoded protein is CASSLGGGGYNEQFF.

The V and J genes are TRBV7-8 and TRBJ2-7; the match to TRBD2 covers 12 bases. Germline V gives CDR1 SGHVS, CDR2 FQNEAQ. V was clipped by 5 bases and J by 4 bases; unmatched bases: 3. This CDR3 contains 14 residues. CDR3 nucleotides: TGTGCCAGCAGCAGAGGGACTAGCGGGTACGAGCAGTACTTC. As protein: CASSRGTSGYEQYF.

CDR3 residues: CASSPLQGFQQYF. CDR3 coding DNA: TGTGCCAGCAGTCCGTTACAGGGTTTCCAGCAGTACTTC. This rearrangement joins TRBV12-3 or TRBV12-4 to TRBJ2-7; D perhaps matches TRBD1 (6 bases). V shed 5 bases and J shed 8 bases, with 16 bases lying between them. This CDR3 is built from 13 residues.

The chain couples TRBV11-2 to TRBJ1-1; 8 positions match TRBD1. Germline values: CDR1 SGHAT, CDR2 FQNNGV. The CDR3 consists of 15 residues. The J segment lost 4 bases and the V segment lost 8 bases, leaving 12 bases of the junction unmatched. CDR3 DNA sequence: TGTGCCAGCGGGATCAGGGGGCTAGGGATCACTGAAGCTTTCTTT. Protein product: CASGIRGLGITEAFF.

The chain is built from TRBV2 and TRBJ1-2; 10 nucleotides line up with TRBD1. CDR3 length: 17 amino acids. CDR1 is SNHLY, CDR2 FYNNEI, per germline. V lost 4 bases and J lost 2; bases outside the gene matches: 10. CDR3 region: CASSVWGQGSQNYGYTF. CDR3 sequence (DNA): TGTGCCAGCAGTGTGTGGGGACAGGGGTCACAAAACTATGGCTACACCTTC.

This clone was picked up a small number of times. The rearrangement links TRBV11-3 to TRBJ2-1; 14 bases agree with TRBD2. Germline loops: CDR1 SGHNT, CDR2 YENEEA. The V and J ends lost 5 bases and 5 bases, in that order; junction bases with no gene match: 14. The CDR3 spans 19 residues. The CDR3 DNA is TGTGCCAGCAGCCAAACAAACAGACTAGCGGGAGGGGAAGACAATGAGCAGTTCTTC. Translated: CASSQTNRLAGGEDNEQFF.

The V and J genes are TRBV5-4 and TRBJ2-2, with 11 bases fitting TRBD2. The V gene's germline CDR1 is SGHNT and CDR2 YYREEE (reference sequence). Trimming removed 3 bases from V and 4 bases from J; junction bases left unmatched: 2. CDR3 length equals 15 residues. The CDR3 here is CASSSGTSGTGELFF. The CDR3 coding sequence is TGTGCCAGCAGCTCAGGGACTAGCGGCACCGGGGAGCTGTTTTTT.

V and J are TRBV2 and TRBJ2-4; TRBD2 matches 10 bases. Germline CDR1 SNHLY, CDR2 FYNNEI. With 3 bases clipped from V and 2 bases from J, the junction kept 4 bases outside the gene matches. CDR3 length: 16 amino acids. In DNA form, the CDR3 reads TGTGCCAGCAGTGAGGATAGCGGGGGGCCCAAAAACATTCAGTACTTC. It translates to CASSEDSGGPKNIQYF. Variable domain in full (rest from reference TRBV2 and TRBJ2-4): EPEVTQTPSHQVTQMGQEVILRCVPISNHLYFYWYRQILGQKVEFLVSFYNNEISEKSEIFDDQFSVERPDGSNFTLKIRSTKLEDSAMYFCASSEDSGGPKNIQYFGAGTRLSVL.

The chain is built from TRBV5-1 and TRBJ1-1, with D possibly being TRBD1 (5 bases). The CDR3 sequence is 13 residues long. V shed 3 bases and J shed 4 bases, with 10 bases lying between them. Per germline, CDR1 SGHRS and CDR2 YFSETQ. CDR3 sequence (DNA): TGCGCCAGCAGCTCACAGGAGGGCACTGAAGCTTTCTTT. Amino acid sequence: CASSSQEGTEAFF. The complete variable domain, with remaining parts taken from reference TRBV5-1 and TRBJ1-1, reads KAGVTQTPRYLIKTRGQQVTLSCSPISGHRSVSWYQQTPGQGLQFLFEYFSETQRNKGNFPGRFSGRQFSNSRSEMNVSTLELGDSALYLCASSSQEGTEAFFGQGTRLTVV.

This chain links TRBV4-1 with TRBJ2-4, with 8 positions matching TRBD2. Germline V lookup: CDR1 MGHRA, CDR2 YSYEKL. This CDR3 contains 17 residues. The V gene end was trimmed by 1 base and the J gene end by 3 bases; junction bases not matched to a gene: 8. The DNA for the CDR3 is TGCGCCAGCAGCCAAGGCGGACTAGCCGTAGGCAAAAACATTCAGTACTTC. Translating it yields CASSQGGLAVGKNIQYF.

The V call is TRBV6-6, the J call TRBJ2-7; TRBD1 aligns across 7 bases. The ends lost 8 bases at V and 0 bases at J; junction bases unmatched: 7. This CDR3 has 14 residues. The germline gives CDR1 MNHNY, CDR2 SVGAGI (reference sequence). The CDR3 nucleotides read TGTGCCAGCGAAGGGACAGCCAACTCCTACGAGCAGTACGTC. Translated: CASEGTANSYEQYV.

This clone was picked up one time. The chain is built from TRBV20-1 and TRBJ2-7, with D perhaps TRBD2 (5 bases). The germline gives CDR1 DFQATT, CDR2 SNEGSKA (reference sequence). V lost 3 bases, J lost 0 bases, and 12 bases lay in between. There are 14 residues in the CDR3. The CDR3 is CSASSATLSYEQYF. As DNA, the CDR3 is TGCAGTGCTAGTAGCGCGACTCTCTCCTACGAGCAGTACTTC.

This sequence joins TRBV30 and TRBJ1-1; 7 bases are a match to TRBD1. Germline V CDR1 and CDR2: GTSNPN, SVGIG (reference sequence). V shed 2 bases and J 1 base; nucleotides not matched to a gene: 1. The CDR3 runs 13 residues. DNA of the CDR3: TGTGCCTGGAGTAGACAGGGGAACACTGAAGCTTTCTTT. Amino acids: CAWSRQGNTEAFF. Full variable domain (missing parts from reference TRBV30 and TRBJ1-1): SQTIHQWPATLVQPVGSPLSLECTVEGTSNPNLYWYRQAAGRGLQLLFYSVGIGQISSEVPQNLSASRPQDRQFILSSKKLLLSDSGFYLCAWSRQGNTEAFFGQGTRLTVV.

The chain joins TRBV28 to TRBJ1-5; 7 nucleotides line up with TRBD1. Per the germline V gene, CDR1 is MDHEN and CDR2 is SYDVKM. V was pared by 8 bases and J by 4 bases, with 8 bases of the junction left unmatched. This CDR3 spans 14 amino acids. The CDR3 DNA reads as TGTGCCAGCCGGGACAGCGTGAGAAATCAGCCCCAGCATTTT. This codes for CASRDSVRNQPQHF.

The V gene is TRBV13, the J gene TRBJ1-2, with 8 bases identical to TRBD1. CDR3 length: 15 amino acids. Per germline, CDR1 PRHDT and CDR2 FYEKMQ (reference sequence). V was clipped by 2 bases and J by 8 bases; unmatched bases: 10. This CDR3 is CASSLLGQGRGGYTF. The CDR3, as DNA: TGTGCCAGCAGCTTACTCGGACAGGGTAGAGGAGGCTACACCTTC.